These 16 T cell receptor beta chains were all obtained from the same sample, sequenced in a study of glioma-infiltrating T cells. Using RNA template, CDR3s of TCR alpha and beta were amplified with iRepertoire arm-PCR. TCRdb recomputed calls from the multiplex PCR reads with MiXCR, one row per CDR3 protein. The sample includes 400,000 or so distinct CDR3 sequences, more than 35% seen only once; the top ten take around 13%. Specimen: glioma tissue, nonneoplastic brain tissue, or PBMCs (not recorded which). The receptor source for this set is a human donor with low-grade glioma or glioblastoma, undergoing nonglioma brain surgery, or in good health (not recorded which).

V gene TRBV7-3 combines with J gene TRBJ2-3, with 11 positions matching TRBD2. After removal of 2 bases from V and 3 bases from J, the junction contained 10 bases not matched to a gene. The CDR3 is 18 residues long. Germline assignment: CDR1 SGHTA and CDR2 FQGTGA. CDR3 DNA: TGTGCCAGCAGCTTATCGCGTAGACTAGCGGGACCTACAGATACGCAGTATTTT. Translating it yields CASSLSRRLAGPTDTQYF.

This clonotype was detected ten times or more. The chain links TRBV20-1 to TRBJ2-7; D may match TRBD1 or TRBD2 (7 bases each). Germline V gene sequence: CDR1 DFQATT, CDR2 SNEGSKA (reference sequence). The CDR3 runs to 13 residues. Between the trimmed V and J ends, which lost 6 bases and 3 bases, there was a span of 15 bases. CDR3 residues: CSAIRGGSYEQYF. The CDR3 nucleotides are TGCAGTGCGATCAGGGGGGGTAGCTACGAGCAGTACTTC.

The sample holds many counts of this clonotype. J is TRBJ2-1 and V is TRBV27, with 7 nucleotides matching TRBD1. The germline V gene has CDR1 MNHEY and CDR2 SMNVEV (reference sequence). Germline trimming cut 5 bases from V and 14 bases from J; bases unmatched to any gene: 15. This CDR3 contains 14 residues. CDR3 loop: CASSTYPGTAKEFF. The CDR3 DNA reads TGTGCCAGCAGTACTTACCCCGGGACAGCGAAGGAGTTCTTC.

The CDR3 spells CAISEGTGYRQPQHF. CDR3 bases: TGTGCCATCAGTGAGGGGACAGGGTATCGGCAGCCCCAGCATTTT. The chain recombines TRBV10-3 with TRBJ1-5, with TRBD1 matching 9 bases. Per germline, CDR1 ENHRY and CDR2 SYGVKD. CDR3 length: 15 residues. V was pared by 2 bases and J by 7 bases, with 6 bases of the junction left unmatched.

The chain combines TRBV28 with TRBJ2-7; TRBD1 agrees at 8 bases. With V trimmed by 5 bases and J by 5 bases, 8 bases remained unmatched. This CDR3 region has 14 residues. Germline assignment: CDR1 MDHEN and CDR2 SYDVKM. This chain's CDR3 is CASSGGQGADEQYF. The CDR3 DNA reads as TGTGCCAGCAGTGGGGGGCAGGGGGCGGACGAGCAGTACTTC.

Many counts were recorded for this clonotype. The chain links TRBV6-2 or TRBV6-3 to TRBJ1-5, with D hard to call. In germline, CDR1 is MNHEY, CDR2 SVGEGT. The CDR3 loop spans 14 amino acids. Trimming pared 6 bases from V and 2 bases from J, leaving 11 bases between. Written as DNA, the CDR3 is TGTGCCAGCAGCCATAGACGAGGCAATCAGCCCCAGCATTTT. Translation: CASSHRRGNQPQHF.

This clonotype was recorded at least ten times. V is TRBV6-1 and J is TRBJ2-3; TRBD2 might be the D (6 bases). This CDR3 region has 13 residues. Trimming removed 6 bases at V and 4 bases at J, with 11 bases between. CDR1 MNHNS and CDR2 SASEGT come from the germline V gene. CDR3 in DNA: TGTGCCAGCAGCCTCGGAGGGTCAGATACGCAGTATTTT. It encodes CASSLGGSDTQYF.

Notes on this clonotype: This may arise from a read error, as a much more abundant clone is one base away. The CDR3 carries no conserved terminal phenylalanine or tryptophan, so it likely arises from a read error. The genes are TRBV6-1 and TRBJ2-1, with TRBD2 identical over 11 bases. Unmatched junction bases numbered 5, after V lost 6 bases and J lost 4 bases. Looked up from germline, CDR1 is MNHNS and CDR2 is SASEGT. CDR3 length: 15 amino acids. The CDR3 sequence is CASRKLAGEYNEQFL. As DNA, the CDR3 is TGTGCCAGCAGGAAACTAGCGGGAGAGTACAATGAGCAGTTCTTG.

Notes on this clonotype: One junction end does not reproduce the germline sequence, and a read error may be involved. The chain links TRBV4-1 to TRBJ2-1, with a weak D call TRBD2 (5 bases). The germline V gene encodes CDR1 MGHRA and CDR2 YSYEKL. The CDR3 runs to 13 residues. The DNA for the CDR3 is TGCGCCAGCAGCCGGACGAGGGTCAATGAGCAGTCCTTC. This codes for CASSRTRVNEQSF.

V is TRBV4-2 and J is TRBJ2-7, with 9 bases identical to TRBD2. Germline lookup yields CDR1 LGHNA and CDR2 YNFKEQ. The CDR3 has 16 amino acids. The V gene end was trimmed by 1 base and the J gene end by 2 bases; junction bases not matched to a gene: 6. CDR3 nucleotide sequence: TGTGCCAGCAGCCAAGGTGGGCTAGCGGGGACCTACGAGCAGTACTTC. It specifies CASSQGGLAGTYEQYF.

The chain is built from TRBV24-1 and TRBJ2-1; 8 positions agree with TRBD2. Germline V gene sequence: CDR1 KGHDR, CDR2 SFDVKD. The V segment lost 3 bases and the J segment 4 bases; nucleotides outside the gene matches: 13. This CDR3 region has 18 residues. CDR3 in amino acids: CATSDHRTSRRDYNEQFF. In DNA form, the CDR3 reads TGTGCCACCAGTGATCACCGGACTAGCAGAAGGGATTACAATGAGCAGTTCTTC.

The chain recombines TRBV29-1 with TRBJ1-1; D is unclear. V lost 5 bases and J lost 0, with 10 bases in between. CDR3 size: 13 residues. Germline loops: CDR1 SQVTM, CDR2 ANQGSEA. The DNA for the CDR3 is TGCAGCGTTTTGGACTCCTTGAACACTGAAGCTTTCTTT. Its translation is CSVLDSLNTEAFF.

This clonotype was picked up a small number of times. The chain recombines TRBV6-2 or TRBV6-3 with TRBJ2-2; TRBD2 is a possible D gene (5 bases). CDR3 length: 16 amino acids. Germline lookup yields CDR1 MNHEY and CDR2 SVGEGT. With 5 bases removed from V and 6 bases from J, the gap between germline ends came to 19 bases. The chain's CDR3 is CASSGLAIRTPGELFF. The CDR3, as DNA: TGTGCCAGCAGTGGCTTAGCGATACGAACCCCCGGGGAGCTGTTTTTT.

In regard to this clonotype: A much larger clone differs by one base, so this may be a read error. The genes are TRBV6-2 or TRBV6-3 and TRBJ1-2; the match to TRBD1 covers 10 bases. There are 14 residues in the CDR3. Per the germline V gene, CDR1 is MNHEY and CDR2 is SVGEGT. The CDR3 DNA is TGTGCCAGCAGTGAGCCGGGACAGGGGTCTGGCTACGCCTTC. Protein sequence: CASSEPGQGSGYAF.

This clonotype was found a few times. V usage is TRBV20-1 and J usage is TRBJ2-7, with D possibly being TRBD1 or TRBD2 (5 bases each). V was clipped by 5 bases and J by 7 bases, with 21 bases between them. CDR1 is DFQATT, CDR2 SNEGSKA, per germline (reference sequence). This CDR3 comprises 14 residues. The CDR3 loop is CSARPGLGKTEQYF. The CDR3, as DNA: TGCAGTGCTCGTCCGGGGCTGGGTAAAACTGAGCAGTACTTC.

The CDR3 protein is CSVDTLAGGGGGEQYF. The DNA for the CDR3 is TGCAGCGTTGATACCCTAGCGGGAGGAGGAGGGGGCGAGCAGTACTTC. The rearrangement uses TRBV29-1 and TRBJ2-7; 11 bases line up with TRBD2. The CDR3 is made up of 16 amino acids. CDR1 and CDR2 (germline): SQVTM, ANQGSEA. The ends lost 3 bases at V and 6 bases at J; junction bases unmatched: 13.